This TCR beta chain was sequenced for a study of identical twins. Study-wide points: Out-of-frame alpha sequences shared by twins were enriched for low generation probability. Modelling approaches yielded underestimates of out-of-frame TCR alpha sharing between monozygotic twins.

Losses at the gene ends were 4 bases for V and 0 bases for J; bases not matched to a gene: 2. This CDR3 contains 15 residues. Addition of a universal primer site occurred through template switching, and cDNA carried unique molecular identifiers. MiXCR, run by TCRdb on the 5' RACE reads, gives a single entry per CDR3 protein. The top ten clones hold 2.5% to 3.5% of a sample with fewer than 650,000 distinct CDR3 sequences, over 8.5% of them seen once. This clonotype was counted ten times or more. The antigen is unknown. This sample also belongs to another study, concerning yellow fever vaccine responses in identical twins.

Sequencing was carried out using PBMCs. The chain uses TRBV12-3 or TRBV12-4 and TRBJ2-2; 7 bases match TRBD1. The receptor was derived from a woman in her late teens or twenties in good health. Here the CDR3 reads CASSWDSANTGELFF. The DNA of the CDR3 is TGTGCCAGCAGTTGGGACAGCGCGAACACCGGGGAGCTGTTTTTT.